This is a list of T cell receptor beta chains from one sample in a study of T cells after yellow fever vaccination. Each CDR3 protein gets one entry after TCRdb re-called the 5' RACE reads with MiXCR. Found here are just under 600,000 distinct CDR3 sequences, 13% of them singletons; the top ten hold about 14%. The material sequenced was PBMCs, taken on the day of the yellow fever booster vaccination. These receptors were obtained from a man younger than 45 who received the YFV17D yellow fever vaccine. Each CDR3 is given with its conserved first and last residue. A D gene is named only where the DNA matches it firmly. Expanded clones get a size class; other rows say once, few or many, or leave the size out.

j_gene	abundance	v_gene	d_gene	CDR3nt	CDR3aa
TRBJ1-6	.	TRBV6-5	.	TGTGCCAGCAGTTACCTGGGCACCTATAATTCACCCCTCCACTTT	CASSYLGTYNSPLHF
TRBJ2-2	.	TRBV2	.	TGTGCCAGCAAACCAGACGCGAACACCGGGGAGCTGTTTTTT	CASKPDANTGELFF
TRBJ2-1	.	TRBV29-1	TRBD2	TGCAGCGTTAAACTAGCGGGGTTGAATGAGCAGTTCTTC	CSVKLAGLNEQFF
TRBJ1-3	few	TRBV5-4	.	TGTGCCAGCAGCTTCGATGGGTTACTTTCTGGAAACACCATATATTTT	CASSFDGLLSGNTIYF
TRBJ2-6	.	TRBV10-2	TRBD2	TGCGCCAGCAGTGCGACTAGCGGTGGGGCCAACGTCCTGACTTTC	CASSATSGGANVLTF
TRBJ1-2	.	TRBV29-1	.	TGCAGCGTTGAAGAAAATAGGAGCTACACCTTC	CSVEENRSYTF
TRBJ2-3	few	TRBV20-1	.	TGCAGTGCTAGTGGGGGGAGCAGGACCACAGATACGCAGTATTTT	CSASGGSRTTDTQYF
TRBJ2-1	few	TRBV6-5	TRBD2	TGTGCCAGCAGACTAGCGGGGCTCTACAATGAGCAGTTCTTC	CASRLAGLYNEQFF
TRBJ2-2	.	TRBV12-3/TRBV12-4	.	TGTGCCAGCAGTTTTCGTACTCAGACCGGGGAGCTGTTTTTT	CASSFRTQTGELFF
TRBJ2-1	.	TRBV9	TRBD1	TGTGCCAGCAGCGTAGGAGGGGGCGATGAGCAGTTCTTC	CASSVGGGDEQFF
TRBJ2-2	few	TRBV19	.	TGTGCCAGTACGGAGATAGCGGACACCGGGGAGCTGTTTTTT	CASTEIADTGELFF
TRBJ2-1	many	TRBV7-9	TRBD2	TGTGCCAGCACCACTAGCGGGCACAATGAGCAGTTCTTC	CASTTSGHNEQFF
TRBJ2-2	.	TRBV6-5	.	TGTGCCAGCAGTTACTCTGCCGGGGGACACTTAAAGGGGGAGCTGTTTTTT	CASSYSAGGHLKGELFF
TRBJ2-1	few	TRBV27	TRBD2	TGTGCCAGCAGGCGAGGGACTAGCGTATACAATGAGCAGTTCTTC	CASRRGTSVYNEQFF
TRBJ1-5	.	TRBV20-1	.	TGCAGTGCCGGGGGCGGAAACAATCAGCCCCAGCATTTT	CSAGGGNNQPQHF
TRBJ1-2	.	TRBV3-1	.	TGTGCCAGCAGCAATTCTGACAGAGCTAACTATGGCTACACCTTC	CASSNSDRANYGYTF